Listed here are 8 T cell receptor beta chains from one sample, sequenced in a study of prognosis after radiotherapy for stage I lung cancer. Two-round multiplex PCR amplified TCR beta CDR3 from genomic DNA. Specific primers for each TRBV and TRBJ gene were what first-round PCR used. One entry per CDR3 protein, called by TCRdb with MiXCR from the multiplex PCR reads. Among about 12,000 distinct CDR3 sequences listed, less than 55% were seen once. The sequencing used PBMCs, collected before or after stereotactic body radiation therapy (not recorded which). The receptors come from a donor at least 50 years old with non-small cell lung cancer.

This clonotype was found many times. V gene TRBV19 combines with J gene TRBJ2-7, with 7 nucleotides matching TRBD2. The CDR3 runs to 14 residues. Germline V gene lookup returns CDR1 LNHDA and CDR2 SQIVND (reference sequence). Trimming cost V 6 bases and J 7 bases; bases outside gene matches: 12. The CDR3 loop reads CASRDRAGEDEQYF. In DNA, the CDR3 is TGTGCCAGTAGGGACCGGGCGGGAGAAGATGAGCAGTACTTC.

The chain couples TRBV11-1 to TRBJ2-1; TRBD2 matches 11 bases. Per the germline V gene, CDR1 is SGHAT and CDR2 is FQDESV (reference sequence). Trimming cost V 2 bases and J 10 bases; bases outside gene matches: 10. The CDR3 consists of 16 residues. This CDR3 is CASSLLSGRARDEQFF. As DNA, the CDR3 is TGTGCCAGCAGCTTACTTAGCGGGAGGGCCAGAGACGAGCAGTTCTTC.

Many counts were recorded for this clonotype. The gene calls are TRBV7-9 and TRBJ1-1; unclear D gene. This CDR3 contains 16 residues. Germline V gene lookup returns CDR1 SEHNR and CDR2 FQNEAQ (reference sequence). V gave up 4 bases and J gave up 1 base, with 16 bases separating them. CDR3 sequence: CASSSLGSVSNTEAFF. The CDR3 DNA sequence: TGTGCCAGCAGCTCCCTCGGATCAGTGTCGAACACTGAAGCTTTCTTT. The variable domain in full, with the rest retrieved from reference TRBV7-9 and TRBJ1-1, is DTGVSQNPRHKITKRGQNVTFRCDPISEHNRLYWYRQTLGQGPEFLTYFQNEAQLEKSRLLSDRFSAERPKGSFSTLEIQRTEQGDSAMYLCASSSLGSVSNTEAFFGQGTRLTVV.

Comments on this clonotype: With a far larger clone one base away, a read error is the likely cause. This rearrangement joins TRBV6-1 to TRBJ1-1; no reliable D call. This CDR3 spans 13 amino acids. CDR1 is MNHNS, CDR2 SASEGT, per germline. The CDR3 DNA reads as TGTTCCAGCAGCCGAAATTGGGGCACTGAAGCTTTCTTT. Encoded protein: CSSSRNWGTEAFF.

V usage is TRBV3-2 and J usage is TRBJ1-3. TRBV3-2 has pseudogene status. The CDR3 spans 14 residues. This CDR3 reads CASSGLLSGNTIYF. CDR3 in DNA: TGTGCCAGCAGTGGTTTACTCTCTGGAAACACCATATATTTT.

The chain has TRBV19 and TRBJ1-6, with 10 bases that match TRBD1. The V gene's germline CDR1 is LNHDA and CDR2 SQIVND (reference sequence). The junction had 3 bases not matched to a gene; V was cut back by 8 bases and J by 5 bases. The CDR3 length is 14 residues. The CDR3 here is CASGTGVNNSPLHF. CDR3 sequence (DNA): TGTGCCAGTGGGACAGGGGTAAATAATTCACCCCTCCACTTT.

This clonotype was detected a few times. The chain joins TRBV20-1 to TRBJ2-3; D tentatively fits TRBD1 or TRBD2 (5 bases each). The CDR3 length is 13 residues. CDR1 and CDR2 (germline): DFQATT, SNEGSKA (reference sequence). V was trimmed by 2 bases and J by 4 bases, leaving 10 bases between them. The CDR3 DNA sequence: TGCAGTGCTAGAAGGGGTAGCGCAGATACGCAGTATTTT. Its protein product is CSARRGSADTQYF.

The DNA for the CDR3 is TGTGCCAGCAGTTACTCGAGCACCAACAATCAGCCCCAGCATTTT. Translated: CASSYSSTNNQPQHF. The chain carries TRBV6-2 or TRBV6-3 and TRBJ1-5; D is unclear. The germline gives CDR1 MNHEY, CDR2 SVGEGT. The CDR3 length is 15 residues. V was trimmed by 0 bases and J by 3 bases, leaving 9 bases between them.